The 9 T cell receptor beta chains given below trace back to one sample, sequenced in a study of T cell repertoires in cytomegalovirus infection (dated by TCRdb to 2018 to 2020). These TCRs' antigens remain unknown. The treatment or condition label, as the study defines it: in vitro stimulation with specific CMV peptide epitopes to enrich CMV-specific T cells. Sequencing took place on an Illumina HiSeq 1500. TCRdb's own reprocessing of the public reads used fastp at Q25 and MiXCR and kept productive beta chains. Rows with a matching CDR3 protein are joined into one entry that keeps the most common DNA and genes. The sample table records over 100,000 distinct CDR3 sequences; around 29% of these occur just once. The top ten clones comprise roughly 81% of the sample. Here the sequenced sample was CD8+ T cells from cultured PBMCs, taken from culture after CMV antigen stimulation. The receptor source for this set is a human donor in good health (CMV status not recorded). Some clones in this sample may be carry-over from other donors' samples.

CDR3 coding DNA: TGTGCCAGCAGTTACCCGGGACAAACGAACTATGGCTACACCTTC. This sequence encodes CASSYPGQTNYGYTF. The chain uses TRBV6-2 or TRBV6-3 and TRBJ1-2, with D maybe TRBD1 (6 bases). In germline, CDR1 is MNHEY, CDR2 SVGEGT. The ends were cut back, 2 bases at V and 2 bases at J, with 12 bases in the middle. This CDR3 comprises 15 residues.

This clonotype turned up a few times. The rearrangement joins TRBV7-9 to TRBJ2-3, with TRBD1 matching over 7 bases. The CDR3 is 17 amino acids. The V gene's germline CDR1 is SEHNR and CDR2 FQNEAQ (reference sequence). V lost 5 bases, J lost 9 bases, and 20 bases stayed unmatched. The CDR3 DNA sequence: TGTGCCAGCAGCCAACCCTCGGGACCCCAGGGGGATGGGACGCAGTATTTT. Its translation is CASSQPSGPQGDGTQYF.

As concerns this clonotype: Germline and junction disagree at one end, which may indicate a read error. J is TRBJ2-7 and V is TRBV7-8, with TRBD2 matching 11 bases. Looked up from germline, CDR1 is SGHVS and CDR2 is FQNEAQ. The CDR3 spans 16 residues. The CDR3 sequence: CVSSLGLADTSYEQYF. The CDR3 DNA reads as TGTGTCAGCAGTTTGGGACTAGCGGATACCTCCTACGAGCAGTACTTC.

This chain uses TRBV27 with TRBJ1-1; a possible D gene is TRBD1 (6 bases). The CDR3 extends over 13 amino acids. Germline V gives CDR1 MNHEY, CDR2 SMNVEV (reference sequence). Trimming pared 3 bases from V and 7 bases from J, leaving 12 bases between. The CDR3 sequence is CASSFHRAGEAFF. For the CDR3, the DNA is TGTGCCAGCAGTTTCCACAGGGCAGGTGAAGCTTTCTTT.

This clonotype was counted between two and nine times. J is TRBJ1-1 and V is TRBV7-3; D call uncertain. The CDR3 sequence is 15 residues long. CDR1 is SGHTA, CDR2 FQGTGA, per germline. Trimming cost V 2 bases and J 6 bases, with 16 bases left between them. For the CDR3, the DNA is TGTGCCAGCAGCTTAGAGGGCGGCACTGTCGCTGAAGCTTTCTTT. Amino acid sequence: CASSLEGGTVAEAFF.

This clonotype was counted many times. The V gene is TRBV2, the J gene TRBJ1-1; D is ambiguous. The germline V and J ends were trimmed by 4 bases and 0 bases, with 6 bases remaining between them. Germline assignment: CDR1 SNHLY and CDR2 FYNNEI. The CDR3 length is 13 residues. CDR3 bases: TGTGCCAGCAGTGGGGGATTGAACACTGAAGCTTTCTTT. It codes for CASSGGLNTEAFF. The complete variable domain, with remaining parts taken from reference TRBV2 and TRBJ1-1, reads EPEVTQTPSHQVTQMGQEVILRCVPISNHLYFYWYRQILGQKVEFLVSFYNNEISEKSEIFDDQFSVERPDGSNFTLKIRSTKLEDSAMYFCASSGGLNTEAFFGQGTRLTVV.

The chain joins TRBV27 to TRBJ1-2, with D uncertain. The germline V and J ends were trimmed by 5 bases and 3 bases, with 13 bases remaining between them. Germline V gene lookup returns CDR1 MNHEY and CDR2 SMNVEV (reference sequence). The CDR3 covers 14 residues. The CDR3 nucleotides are TGTGCCAGCAGTCTTACCCGGACCGACTATGGCTACACCTTC. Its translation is CASSLTRTDYGYTF.

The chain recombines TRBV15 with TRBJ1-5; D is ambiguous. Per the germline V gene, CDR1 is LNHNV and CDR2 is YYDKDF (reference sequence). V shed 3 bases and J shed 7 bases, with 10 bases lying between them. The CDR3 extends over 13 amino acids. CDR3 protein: CATSSWWGQPQHF. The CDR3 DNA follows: TGTGCCACCAGCAGCTGGTGGGGACAGCCCCAGCATTTT.

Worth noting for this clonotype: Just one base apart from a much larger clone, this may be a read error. This CDR3 reads CASSIGDYKQYF. Written as DNA, the CDR3 is TGTGCCAGTAGTATTGGGGACTACAAGCAGTACTTC. V gene TRBV19 combines with J gene TRBJ2-7, with TRBD2 matching 7 bases. The CDR3 spans 12 residues. Germline CDR1 is LNHDA and CDR2 is SQIVND (reference sequence).